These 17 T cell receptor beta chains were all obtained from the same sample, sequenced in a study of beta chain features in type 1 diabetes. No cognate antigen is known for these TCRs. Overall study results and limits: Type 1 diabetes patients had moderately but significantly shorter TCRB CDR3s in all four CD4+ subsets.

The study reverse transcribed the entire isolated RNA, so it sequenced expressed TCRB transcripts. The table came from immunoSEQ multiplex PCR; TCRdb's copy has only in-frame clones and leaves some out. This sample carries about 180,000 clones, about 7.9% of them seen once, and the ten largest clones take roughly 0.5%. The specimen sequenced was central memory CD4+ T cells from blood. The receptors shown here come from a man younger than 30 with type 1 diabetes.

The CDR3 loop reads CASSLGWGSEQYF. CDR3 DNA: TGTGCCAGCAGCTTAGGGTGGGGCTCCGAGCAGTACTTC. The chain employs TRBV7-9 and TRBJ2-7; the D gene is possibly TRBD1 (5 bases). V was pared by 1 base and J by 6 bases, with 10 bases between. The germline V gene encodes CDR1 SEHNR and CDR2 FQNEAQ (reference sequence). This CDR3 spans 13 amino acids.

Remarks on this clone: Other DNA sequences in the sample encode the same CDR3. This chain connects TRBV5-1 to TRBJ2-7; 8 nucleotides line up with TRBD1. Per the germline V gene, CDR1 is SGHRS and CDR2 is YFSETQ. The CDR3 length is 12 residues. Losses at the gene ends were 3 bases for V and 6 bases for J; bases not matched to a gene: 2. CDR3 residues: CASSYGQGEQYF. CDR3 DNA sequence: TGCGCCAGCAGCTATGGACAGGGCGAGCAGTACTTC.

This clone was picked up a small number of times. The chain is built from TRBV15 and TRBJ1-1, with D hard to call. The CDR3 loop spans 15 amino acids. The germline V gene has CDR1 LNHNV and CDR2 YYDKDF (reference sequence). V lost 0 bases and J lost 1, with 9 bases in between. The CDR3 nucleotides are TGTGCCACCAGCAGAGAGTCAGTAACGAACACTGAAGCTTTCTTT. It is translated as CATSRESVTNTEAFF.

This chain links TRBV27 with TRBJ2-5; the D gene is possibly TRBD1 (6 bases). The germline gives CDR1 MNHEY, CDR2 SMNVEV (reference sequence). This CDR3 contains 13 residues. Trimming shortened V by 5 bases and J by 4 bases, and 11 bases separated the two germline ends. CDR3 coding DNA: TGTGCCAGCAGTCCCTGGACAGCAGAGACCCAGTACTTC. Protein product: CASSPWTAETQYF.

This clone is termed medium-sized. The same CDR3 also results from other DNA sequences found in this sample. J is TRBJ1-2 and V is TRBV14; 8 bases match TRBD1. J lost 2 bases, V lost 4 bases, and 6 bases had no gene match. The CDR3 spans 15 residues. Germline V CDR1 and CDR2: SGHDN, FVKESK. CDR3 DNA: TGTGCCAGCAGCCCCAGGACAGGGACCAACTATGGCTACACCTTC. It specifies CASSPRTGTNYGYTF.

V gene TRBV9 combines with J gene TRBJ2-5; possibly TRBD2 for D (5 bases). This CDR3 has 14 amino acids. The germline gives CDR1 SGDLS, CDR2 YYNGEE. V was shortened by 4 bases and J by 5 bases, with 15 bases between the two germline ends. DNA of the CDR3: TGTGCCAGCAGCCTCCGAGGGTCGCTGGAGACCCAGTACTTC. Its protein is CASSLRGSLETQYF.

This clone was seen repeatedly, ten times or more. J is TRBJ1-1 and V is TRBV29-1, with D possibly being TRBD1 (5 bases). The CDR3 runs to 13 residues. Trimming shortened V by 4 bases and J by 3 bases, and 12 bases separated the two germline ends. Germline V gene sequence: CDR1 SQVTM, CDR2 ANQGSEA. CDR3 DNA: TGCAGCGTTGGGGAAGGGGCGCACACTGAAGCTTTCTTT. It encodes CSVGEGAHTEAFF.

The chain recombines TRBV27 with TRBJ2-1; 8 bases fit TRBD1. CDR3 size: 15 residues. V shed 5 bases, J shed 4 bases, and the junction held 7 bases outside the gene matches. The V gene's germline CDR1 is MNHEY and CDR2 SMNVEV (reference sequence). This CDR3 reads CASSLGTGGYNEQFF. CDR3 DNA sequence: TGTGCCAGCAGTCTTGGTACAGGGGGTTACAATGAGCAGTTCTTC.

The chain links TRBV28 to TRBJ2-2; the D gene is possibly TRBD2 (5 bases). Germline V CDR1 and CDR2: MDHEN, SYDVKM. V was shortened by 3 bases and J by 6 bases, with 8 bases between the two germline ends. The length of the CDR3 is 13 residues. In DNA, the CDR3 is TGTGCCAGCAGTTTTGGCGGGTCCGGGGAGCTGTTTTTT. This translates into CASSFGGSGELFF.

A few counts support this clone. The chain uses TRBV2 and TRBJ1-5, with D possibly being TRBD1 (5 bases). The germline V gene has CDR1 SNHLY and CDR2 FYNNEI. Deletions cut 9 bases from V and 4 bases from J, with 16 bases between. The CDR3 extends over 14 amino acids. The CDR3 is CASRRVSGNQPQHF. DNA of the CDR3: TGTGCCAGTCGGAGAGTGTCAGGGAATCAGCCCCAGCATTTT.

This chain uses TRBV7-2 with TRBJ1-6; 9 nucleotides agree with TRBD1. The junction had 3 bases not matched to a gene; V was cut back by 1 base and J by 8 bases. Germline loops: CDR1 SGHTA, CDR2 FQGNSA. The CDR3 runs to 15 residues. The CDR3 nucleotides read TGTGCCAGCAGCTTAGAGGGACAGGGATATTCACCCCTCCACTTT. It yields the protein CASSLEGQGYSPLHF. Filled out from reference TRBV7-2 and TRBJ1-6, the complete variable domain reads GAGVSQSPSNKVTEKGKDVELRCDPISGHTALYWYRQSLGQGLEFLIYFQGNSAPDKSGLPSDRFSAERTGGSVSTLTIQRTQQEDSAVYLCASSLEGQGYSPLHFGNGTRLTVT.

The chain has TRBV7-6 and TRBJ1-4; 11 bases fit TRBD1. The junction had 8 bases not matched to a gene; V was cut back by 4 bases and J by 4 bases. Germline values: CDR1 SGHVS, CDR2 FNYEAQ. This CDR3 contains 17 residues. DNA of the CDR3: TGTGCCAGCAGCTCCGGGACAGGGGGAGCCTTTAATGAAAAACTGTTTTTT. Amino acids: CASSSGTGGAFNEKLFF.

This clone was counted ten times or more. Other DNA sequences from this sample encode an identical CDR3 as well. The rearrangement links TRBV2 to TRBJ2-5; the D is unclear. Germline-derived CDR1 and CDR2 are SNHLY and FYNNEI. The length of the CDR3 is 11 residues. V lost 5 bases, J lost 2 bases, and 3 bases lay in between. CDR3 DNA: TGTGCCAGCAGTCCGCAAGAGACCCAGTACTTC. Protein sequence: CASSPQETQYF.

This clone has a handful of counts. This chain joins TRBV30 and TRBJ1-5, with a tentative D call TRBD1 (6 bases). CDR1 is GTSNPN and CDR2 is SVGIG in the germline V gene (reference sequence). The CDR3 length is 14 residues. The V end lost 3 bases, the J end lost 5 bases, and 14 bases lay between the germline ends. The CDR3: CAWRGTGSDQPQHF. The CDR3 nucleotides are TGTGCCTGGAGGGGAACAGGGTCGGATCAGCCCCAGCATTTT.

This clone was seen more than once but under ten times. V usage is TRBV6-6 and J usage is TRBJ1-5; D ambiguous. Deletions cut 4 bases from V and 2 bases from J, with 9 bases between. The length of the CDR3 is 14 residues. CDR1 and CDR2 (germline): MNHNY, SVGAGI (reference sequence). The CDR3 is CASSSSGGNQPQHF. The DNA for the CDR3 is TGTGCCAGCAGTTCCTCTGGAGGCAATCAGCCCCAGCATTTT.

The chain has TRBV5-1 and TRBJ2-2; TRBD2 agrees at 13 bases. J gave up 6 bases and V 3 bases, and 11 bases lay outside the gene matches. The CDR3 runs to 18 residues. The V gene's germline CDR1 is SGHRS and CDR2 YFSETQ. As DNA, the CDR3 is TGCGCCAGCAGCTCGGACCACCAAACTAGCGGGGGGGCCGGGGAGCTGTTTTTT. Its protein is CASSSDHQTSGGAGELFF.

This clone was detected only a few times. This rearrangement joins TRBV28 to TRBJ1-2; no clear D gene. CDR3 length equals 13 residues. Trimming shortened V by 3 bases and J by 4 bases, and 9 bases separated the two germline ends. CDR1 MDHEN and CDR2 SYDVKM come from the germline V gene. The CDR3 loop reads CASSLPQSYGYTF. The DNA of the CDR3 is TGTGCCAGCAGTTTGCCACAGTCCTATGGCTACACCTTC.